These T cell receptor beta chains were read from a single sample in a study of blood T cell repertoires in COVID-19. Here immunoSEQ multiplex PCR was the method, and the copy in TCRdb shows in-frame clones only, minus some. The sample has around 250,000 clones; roughly 88% are singletons. The sequencing sample was made of peripheral blood. All receptors come from an older woman with COVID-19, enrolled during active disease. The CDR3 runs from the conserved cysteine through the conserved F or W. The order of the fields is D gene, V gene, J gene, clone size, CDR3 DNA, CDR3 protein. D genes are given only for firm matches. Clone sizes are given selectively: once, few, many, or a class where the clone is expanded.

>-|TRBV6-6|TRBJ2-5|-
TGTGCCAGCCTGGGTACCGAGGGGGGGGAGACCCAGTACTTC
CASLGTEGGETQYF
>-|TRBV19|TRBJ2-2|-
TGTGCCAGTAGTATTGGGGACAAAACCGGGGAGCTGTTTTTT
CASSIGDKTGELFF
>-|TRBV21-1|TRBJ2-7|-
TGTGCCAGGAGGCCCCTAGACTACGAGCAGTACTTC
CARRPLDYEQYF
>-|TRBV7-9|TRBJ1-2|-
TGTGCCAGCAGCTTGACCGAGGGGGTGGCTGGCTACACCTTC
CASSLTEGVAGYTF
>-|TRBV2|TRBJ1-5|few
TGTGCCAGCTCCCAAGATGGATCGGGTCAGCCCCAGCATTTT
CASSQDGSGQPQHF
>TRBD2|TRBV7-3|TRBJ2-1|-
TGTGCCAGCAGCTTAAGAGCGGGGGACAATGAGCAGTTCTTC
CASSLRAGDNEQFF
>TRBD1|TRBV15|TRBJ2-7|-
TGTGCCACCGGAAGGGACAGGGGGTACGAGCAGTACTTC
CATGRDRGYEQYF
>TRBD1|TRBV5-4|TRBJ2-3|few
TGTGCCAGCAGCTTGACAGGGGCCTACACAGATACGCAGTATTTT
CASSLTGAYTDTQYF
>TRBD1|TRBV2|TRBJ1-6|-
TGTGCCAGCAGAGGGTTAACAGGGGATTTTCATCCCCTCCACTTT
CASRGLTGDFHPLHF
>-|TRBV7-8|TRBJ1-2|-
TGTGCCAGCAGCCGCAGGGGTTACTATGGCTACACCTTC
CASSRRGYYGYTF
>TRBD1|TRBV27|TRBJ2-3|-
TGTGCCAGCAGTTACGACCCGACAGGGGGCTTCACAGATACGCAGTATTTT
CASSYDPTGGFTDTQYF
>-|TRBV5-1|TRBJ1-3|-
TGCGCCAGCAGCTTGGAGGGGTACAGCTCTGGAAACACCATATATTTT
CASSLEGYSSGNTIYF
>TRBD2|TRBV5-1|TRBJ2-1|-
TGCGCCAGCAGCCCATATCCGGGAAGAGCGACTAGCGGGAGGGGGGGCTCCTACAATGAGCAGTTCTTC
CASSPYPGRATSGRGGSYNEQFF
>-|TRBV5-6|TRBJ2-7|once
TGTGCCAGCAGCTTCTGGTCCGGGACTGCGGGATACGAGCAGTACTTC
CASSFWSGTAGYEQYF
>-|TRBV5-6|TRBJ1-2|-
TGTGCCAGCAGCTTGGCCGGACAGTTCCTTCTCACCTTC
CASSLAGQFLLTF
>-|TRBV10-3|TRBJ2-7|-
TGTGCCATCAGGGGACAATACGAGCAGTACTTC
CAIRGQYEQYF
>-|TRBV5-4|TRBJ1-2|-
TGTGCCAGCAGCTTGAAGGGGGTTAACTATGGCTACACCTTC
CASSLKGVNYGYTF
>-|TRBV19|TRBJ1-1|-
TGTGCCAGTAGTATTTCTGACAGGAACACTGAAGCTTTCTTT
CASSISDRNTEAFF
>-|TRBV12-3/TRBV12-4|TRBJ1-2|-
TGTGCCAGCAGCTTCGTTGGGGGAGGTGGCTACACCTTC
CASSFVGGGGYTF
>TRBD1|TRBV6-1|TRBJ1-1|-
TGTGCCAGCAGTGATGTATGGGACAGTGAAGCTTTCTTT
CASSDVWDSEAFF
>-|TRBV6-1|TRBJ1-4|-
TGTGCCAGCAGTGAAGGTGTGGACCCTAGCGAAAAACTGTTTTTT
CASSEGVDPSEKLFF
>-|TRBV5-6|TRBJ2-1|-
TGTGCCAGCAGCGCTAGCTGGGGTTTTAATGAGCAGTTCTTC
CASSASWGFNEQFF
>-|TRBV28|TRBJ2-2|few
TGTGCCACAGTGGGACAATACACCGGGGAGCTGTTTTTT
CATVGQYTGELFF
>-|TRBV29-1|TRBJ2-7|once
TGCAGCGTTGAATACCCTAGCCACGAGCAGTACTTC
CSVEYPSHEQYF